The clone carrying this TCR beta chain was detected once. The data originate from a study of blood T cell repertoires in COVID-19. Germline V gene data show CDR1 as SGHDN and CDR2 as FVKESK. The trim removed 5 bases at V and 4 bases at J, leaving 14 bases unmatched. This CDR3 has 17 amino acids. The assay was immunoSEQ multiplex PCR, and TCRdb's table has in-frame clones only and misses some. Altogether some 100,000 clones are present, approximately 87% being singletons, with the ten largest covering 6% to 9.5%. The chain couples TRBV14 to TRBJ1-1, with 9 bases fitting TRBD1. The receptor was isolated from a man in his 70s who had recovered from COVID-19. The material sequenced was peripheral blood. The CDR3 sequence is CASSSQGQGYMATEAFF. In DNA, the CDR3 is TGTGCCAGCAGCTCCCAGGGACAGGGATATATGGCCACTGAAGCTTTCTTT.